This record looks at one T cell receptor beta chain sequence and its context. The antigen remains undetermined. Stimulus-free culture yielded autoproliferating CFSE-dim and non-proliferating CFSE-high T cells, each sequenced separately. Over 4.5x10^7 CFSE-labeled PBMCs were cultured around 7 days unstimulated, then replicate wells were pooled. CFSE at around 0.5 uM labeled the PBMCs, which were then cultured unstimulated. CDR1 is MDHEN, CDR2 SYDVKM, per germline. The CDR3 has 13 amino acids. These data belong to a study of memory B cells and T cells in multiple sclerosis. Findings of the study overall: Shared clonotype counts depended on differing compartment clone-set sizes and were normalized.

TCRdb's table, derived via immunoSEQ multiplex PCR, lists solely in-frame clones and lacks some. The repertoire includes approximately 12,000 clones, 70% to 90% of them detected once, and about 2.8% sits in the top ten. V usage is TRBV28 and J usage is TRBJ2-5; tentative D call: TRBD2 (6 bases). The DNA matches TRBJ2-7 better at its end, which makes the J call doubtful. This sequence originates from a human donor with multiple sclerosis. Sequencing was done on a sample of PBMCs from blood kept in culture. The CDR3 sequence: CASRETSKYEQYF. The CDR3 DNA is TGTGCCAGCAGGGAGACTAGTAAGTACGAGCAGTACTTC.